These T cell receptor beta chains were read from a single sample in a study of blood T cell repertoires in COVID-19. TCRdb's table, derived via immunoSEQ multiplex PCR, lists solely in-frame clones and lacks some. The sample carries roughly 150,000 clones, around 81% recorded once. Sequencing was done on a sample of peripheral blood. The source of these receptors is a man between 65 and 85 years old who had recovered from COVID-19. CDR3s include the opening cysteine and the closing phenylalanine or tryptophan. A D gene is named only where the DNA matches it firmly. For some rows the clone size is stated as once, few or many, or as a class when expanded; others skip it.

d_call	clone_size	v_call	j_call	cdr3_aa	cdr3_nt
.	.	TRBV7-2	TRBJ1-2	CASSFLVSGDYGYTF	TGTGCCAGCAGCTTTTTAGTCTCTGGAGACTATGGCTACACCTTC
.	.	TRBV9	TRBJ2-4	CASSVGQENIQYF	TGTGCCAGCAGCGTAGGTCAGGAAAACATTCAGTACTTC
TRBD2	.	TRBV11-2	TRBJ2-7	CASSRPGRLPYEQYF	TGTGCCAGCAGCCGCCCCGGGAGGTTGCCCTACGAGCAGTACTTC
.	.	TRBV18	TRBJ1-1	CASSPRPDTEAFF	TGTGCCAGCTCACCGCGGCCCGACACTGAAGCTTTCTTT
.	.	TRBV25-1	TRBJ2-2	CASSVYPNTGELFF	TGTGCCAGCAGTGTCTACCCGAACACCGGGGAGCTGTTTTTT
TRBD2	.	TRBV10-3	TRBJ2-2	CAISESGAGGATGELFF	TGTGCCATCAGTGAGTCGGGGGCGGGAGGTGCCACCGGGGAGCTGTTTTTT
TRBD1	.	TRBV28	TRBJ2-7	CASTSETGFIVQYF	TGTGCCAGCACCTCCGAGACAGGGTTTATTGTGCAGTACTTC
.	.	TRBV30	TRBJ1-1	CAWRRTVNTEAFF	TGTGCCTGGAGGAGGACAGTTAACACTGAAGCTTTCTTT
TRBD1	few	TRBV29-1	TRBJ1-1	CSVGTGRTEAFF	TGCAGCGTTGGGACAGGGAGGACTGAAGCTTTCTTT
TRBD1	.	TRBV28	TRBJ2-7	CASNPVTGGYYEQYF	TGTGCCAGCAACCCTGTGACAGGGGGCTACTACGAGCAGTACTTC
.	.	TRBV23-1	TRBJ1-1	CASSQSFSTVTTEAFF	TGCGCCAGCAGTCAATCCTTCTCCACGGTTACCACTGAAGCTTTCTTT
TRBD2	.	TRBV4-1	TRBJ2-1	CASSQETSGNRAEQFF	TGCGCCAGCAGCCAAGAGACTAGCGGGAACCGGGCCGAGCAGTTCTTC
.	.	TRBV2	TRBJ2-1	CASSDRQGINEQFF	TGTGCCAGCAGTGATCGGCAGGGGATTAATGAGCAGTTCTTC
TRBD2	.	TRBV27	TRBJ2-7	CASSLSPETSGSHYF	TGTGCCAGCAGTTTATCGCCGGAAACTAGCGGGAGTCATTACTTC
.	.	TRBV28	TRBJ2-2	CASSRAGWTANTGELFF	TGTGCCAGCAGTCGGGCCGGTTGGACAGCGAACACCGGGGAGCTGTTTTTT
.	.	TRBV5-4	TRBJ2-5	CASSLDRMEETQYF	TGTGCCAGCAGCTTGGACAGGATGGAGGAGACCCAGTACTTC
.	.	TRBV5-5	TRBJ2-3	CASSRIRVGDTQYF	TGTGCCAGCAGCCGAATCAGGGTGGGCGATACGCAGTATTTT
.	.	TRBV11-2	TRBJ1-1	CASRLLSAATEAFF	TGTGCCAGCAGATTGCTCTCAGCGGCCACTGAAGCTTTCTTT